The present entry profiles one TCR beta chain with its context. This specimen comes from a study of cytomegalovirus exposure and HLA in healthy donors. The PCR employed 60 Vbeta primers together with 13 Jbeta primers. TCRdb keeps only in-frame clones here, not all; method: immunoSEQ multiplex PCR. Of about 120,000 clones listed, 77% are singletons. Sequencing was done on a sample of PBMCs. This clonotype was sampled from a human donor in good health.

CDR3 sequence (DNA): TGTGCCAGCAGCCCCGGGACTCTGAACACCGGGGAGCTGTTTTTT. It encodes CASSPGTLNTGELFF. The genes are TRBV11-3 and TRBJ2-2, with a weak D call TRBD2 (6 bases). Trimming cost V 5 bases and J 1 base, with 11 bases left between them. CDR3 length: 15 residues. Germline assignment: CDR1 SGHNT and CDR2 YENEEA.